These 18 T cell receptor beta chains came from one sample sequenced in a study of beta chain features in type 1 diabetes. What was sequenced were expressed TCRB transcripts, since all of the isolated RNA had been reverse transcribed. TCRdb's copy holds only in-frame clones and misses some; the assay was immunoSEQ multiplex PCR. The data contain about 230,000 clones, 9.6% of them singletons. Sequencing input: naive CD4+ T cells from blood. All receptors derive from a woman aged 18-29 years in good health.

This clone was detected only a few times. The chain combines TRBV7-6 with TRBJ2-3, with D possibly TRBD1 on 6 matching bases. The CDR3 extends over 13 amino acids. Germline V gives CDR1 SGHVS, CDR2 FNYEAQ. V lost 2 bases to trimming and J lost 11 bases, with 14 bases between them. The CDR3 bases are TGTGCCAGCAGCTTACTACAGGGTCATCGGCAGTATTTT. This gives the protein CASSLLQGHRQYF.

The V gene is TRBV19, the J gene TRBJ1-6, with D unclear. The CDR3 has 15 residues. Trimming took off 0 bases at V and 8 bases at J, with 11 bases between the two ends. The germline V gene has CDR1 LNHDA and CDR2 SQIVND (reference sequence). CDR3 protein: CASSIERGNYSPLHF. The CDR3 nucleotides read TGTGCCAGTAGTATAGAGCGCGGGAACTATTCACCCCTCCACTTT.

This clone has only a few counts. The J gene is TRBJ2-3, the V gene TRBV5-4, with 14 bases identical to TRBD2. Germline loops: CDR1 SGHNT, CDR2 YYREEE (reference sequence). After removal of 4 bases from V and 3 bases from J, the junction contained 7 bases not matched to a gene. CDR3 length: 17 amino acids. Written as DNA, the CDR3 is TGTGCCAGCAGCCCCGGGACTAGCGGGAGATTGACAGATACGCAGTATTTT. This codes for CASSPGTSGRLTDTQYF.

This clone was counted between two and nine times. The V call is TRBV23-1, the J call TRBJ1-2; no definite D call. TRBV23-1 is recorded as an ORF, its role being uncertain. This CDR3 has 15 amino acids. V lost 2 bases to trimming and J lost 2 bases, with 12 bases between them. DNA of the CDR3: TGCGCCAGCAGTCAACCGGCAGGCCAAAACTATGGCTACACCTTC. Amino acid sequence: CASSQPAGQNYGYTF.

This chain uses TRBV2 with TRBJ2-1; 13 positions agree with TRBD2. This CDR3 region has 14 residues. Germline V gives CDR1 SNHLY, CDR2 FYNNEI. V gave up 7 bases and J gave up 7 bases; unmatched junction bases: 4. CDR3 residues: CASTGTSGMNEQFF. CDR3 coding DNA: TGTGCCAGCACCGGGACTAGCGGGATGAATGAGCAGTTCTTC.

This chain connects TRBV14 to TRBJ2-3, with a tentative D call TRBD1 (6 bases). The CDR3 extends over 15 amino acids. The V gene's germline CDR1 is SGHDN and CDR2 FVKESK. Trimming pared 4 bases from V and 5 bases from J, leaving 16 bases between. CDR3 nucleotide sequence: TGTGCCAGCAGCCGACGGCGACAGGAAATAGATACGCAGTATTTT. Translated: CASSRRRQEIDTQYF.

V is TRBV6-5 and J is TRBJ1-1, with D possibly TRBD1 on 5 matching bases. V was trimmed by 5 bases and J by 1 base, leaving 14 bases between them. CDR3 length: 15 residues. Germline V gene lookup returns CDR1 MNHEY and CDR2 SVGAGI. The CDR3, as DNA: TGTGCCAGCAGTCCTCTCACAACAGGGAACACTGAAGCTTTCTTT. Translation: CASSPLTTGNTEAFF.

The gene calls are TRBV19 and TRBJ2-7, with a possible D match to TRBD1 (6 bases). Germline V gene lookup returns CDR1 LNHDA and CDR2 SQIVND (reference sequence). CDR3 length: 15 residues. The V and J ends lost 1 base and 2 bases respectively, with 12 bases between them. This CDR3 is CASSIASGDPYEQYF. CDR3 sequence (DNA): TGTGCCAGTAGTATAGCGTCAGGGGACCCCTACGAGCAGTACTTC.

V gene TRBV6-5 combines with J gene TRBJ2-1, with 9 bases lining up with TRBD2. CDR3 length equals 16 residues. V trimming: 2 bases; J trimming: 5 bases; junction bases outside the gene matches: 7. The germline V gene encodes CDR1 MNHEY and CDR2 SVGAGI. Here the CDR3 DNA reads TGTGCCAGCAGTTACAGCCGTAGCGGGAGTAACAATGAGCAGTTCTTC. This gives the protein CASSYSRSGSNNEQFF.

The table lists this clone with a few counts. V gene TRBV6-5 combines with J gene TRBJ1-2; the match to TRBD1 covers 11 bases. CDR3 size: 14 residues. With 5 bases clipped from V and 6 bases from J, the junction kept 5 bases outside the gene matches. The germline CDR1 and CDR2 sequences are MNHEY and SVGAGI. This chain's CDR3 is CASSGQGAFDGYTF. CDR3 sequence (DNA): TGTGCCAGCAGTGGACAGGGGGCTTTTGATGGCTACACCTTC.

The chain has TRBV2 and TRBJ1-5, with 7 bases aligning to TRBD1. Losses at the gene ends were 4 bases for V and 9 bases for J; bases not matched to a gene: 9. From germline, CDR1 is SNHLY and CDR2 FYNNEI. This CDR3 spans 14 amino acids. The CDR3 loop reads CASSGGTANGPQHF. CDR3 sequence (DNA): TGTGCCAGCAGTGGAGGGACAGCCAATGGGCCCCAGCATTTT. Filled out from reference TRBV2 and TRBJ1-5, the complete variable domain reads EPEVTQTPSHQVTQMGQEVILRCVPISNHLYFYWYRQILGQKVEFLVSFYNNEISEKSEIFDDQFSVERPDGSNFTLKIRSTKLEDSAMYFCASSGGTANGPQHFGDGTRLSIL.

A few counts support this clone. The J gene is TRBJ2-7, the V gene TRBV27; 7 bases match TRBD1. Germline loops: CDR1 MNHEY, CDR2 SMNVEV (reference sequence). V dropped 6 bases and J dropped 0; count of bases not matched to a gene: 11. The CDR3 loop spans 16 amino acids. The CDR3 here is CASRRTGLDSSYEQYF. CDR3 DNA: TGTGCCAGCAGGAGGACAGGTTTGGATAGCTCCTACGAGCAGTACTTC.

A few counts support this clone. The rearrangement joins TRBV6-1 to TRBJ1-1; no definite D call. The CDR3 loop spans 11 amino acids. V was clipped by 6 bases and J by 11 bases, with 13 bases between them. Per the germline V gene, CDR1 is MNHNS and CDR2 is SASEGT. In nucleotides, the CDR3 is TGTGCCAGCAGCCCAAGATTACAGGCTTTCTTT. This codes for CASSPRLQAFF.

This clone has only a few counts. The V and J genes are TRBV5-6 and TRBJ1-1; D possibly corresponds to TRBD1 (6 bases). V lost 4 bases and J 0 bases, leaving 13 bases between the germline ends. CDR1 is SGHDT, CDR2 YYEEEE, per germline. The CDR3 length is 15 residues. CDR3 nucleotide sequence: TGTGCCAGCAGCCCGACAGGCAAATTGAACACTGAAGCTTTCTTT. Translation: CASSPTGKLNTEAFF.

The chain joins TRBV27 to TRBJ1-5, with a tentative D call TRBD1 (6 bases). V lost 3 bases to trimming and J lost 10 bases, with 16 bases between them. The CDR3 is 14 amino acids. Germline-derived CDR1 and CDR2 are MNHEY and SMNVEV (reference sequence). This CDR3 reads CASSFRQAVFPQHF. DNA of the CDR3: TGTGCCAGCAGTTTCAGACAGGCGGTTTTTCCCCAGCATTTT.

This clone has at least ten counts. The chain joins TRBV7-2 to TRBJ2-1; 7 bases fit TRBD2. The trim removed 6 bases at V and 5 bases at J, leaving 4 bases unmatched. The length of the CDR3 is 13 residues. Germline V gene data show CDR1 as SGHTA and CDR2 as FQGNSA. The CDR3 bases are TGTGCCAGCAGGCTCGGGAGGAACAATGAGCAGTTCTTC. The encoded protein is CASRLGRNNEQFF.

J is TRBJ2-3 and V is TRBV7-9, with 9 bases lining up with TRBD2. CDR3 length equals 17 residues. V was pared by 3 bases and J by 2 bases, with 9 bases of the junction left unmatched. Looked up from germline, CDR1 is SEHNR and CDR2 is FQNEAQ (reference sequence). The CDR3 sequence is CASSFEGSGGFTDTQYF. CDR3 nucleotide sequence: TGTGCCAGCAGCTTCGAGGGTAGCGGGGGTTTCACAGATACGCAGTATTTT.

The rearrangement links TRBV6-1 to TRBJ1-4; D unresolved. In germline, CDR1 is MNHNS, CDR2 SASEGT. V shed 3 bases and J shed 4 bases, with 12 bases lying between them. The CDR3 length is 15 residues. CDR3 bases: TGTGCCAGCAGTGACCGAACAGTAGGTAATGAAAAACTGTTTTTT. Translating gives CASSDRTVGNEKLFF.